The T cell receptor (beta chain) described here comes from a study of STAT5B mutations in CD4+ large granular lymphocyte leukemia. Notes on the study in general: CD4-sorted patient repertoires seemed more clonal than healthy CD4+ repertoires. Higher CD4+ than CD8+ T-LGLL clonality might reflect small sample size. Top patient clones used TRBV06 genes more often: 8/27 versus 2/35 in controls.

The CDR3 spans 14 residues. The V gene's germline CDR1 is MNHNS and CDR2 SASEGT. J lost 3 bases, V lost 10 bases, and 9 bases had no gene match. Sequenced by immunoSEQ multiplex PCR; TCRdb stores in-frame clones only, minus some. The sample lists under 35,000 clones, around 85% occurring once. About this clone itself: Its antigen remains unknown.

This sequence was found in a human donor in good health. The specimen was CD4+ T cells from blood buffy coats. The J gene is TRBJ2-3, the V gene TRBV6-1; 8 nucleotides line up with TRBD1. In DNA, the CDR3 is TGTGCCAACGGGCAGGGGGCTGGTACAGATACGCAGTATTTT. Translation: CANGQGAGTDTQYF.